This TCR beta chain was obtained from a study of vaccination and CD4 T cells after COVID-19. CDR3 length equals 13 residues. V was clipped by 4 bases and J by 9 bases; unmatched bases: 7. CDR1 MDHEN and CDR2 SYDVKM come from the germline V gene. In regard to this clonotype: Its antigen remains unidentified.

This sample's treatment: roughly 10-day PBMC culture with coronavirus spike peptide pools or control peptides (ViraFEST assay). Cultured CD4+ T cells had their DNA profiled by the Oncomine TCR Beta short-read assay. TCRdb re-called the PCR reads with MiXCR, one entry per CDR3 protein. The table shows around 12,000 distinct CDR3 sequences, with roughly two fifths occurring only once. Sequencing was performed on CD4+ T cells from blood, cultured in vitro, taken after SARS-CoV-2 vaccination. The V call is TRBV28, the J call TRBJ1-2; 8 positions match TRBD1. The TCR was taken from a human donor who had recovered from COVID-19. The CDR3 DNA reads as TGTGCCAGCAGTTCAGGACAGGGACGAAGCTACACCTTC. Translated: CASSSGQGRSYTF.